Listed here are 21 T cell receptor beta chains from one sample, sequenced in a study of human T cells and chemical hapten exposure (dated by TCRdb to the early 2020s). To prepare the library, RACE was applied. Instrument on record: NextSeq 500. Using fastp trimming at Q25 and MiXCR clonotype assembly, TCRdb reanalyzed the public sequencing data and kept in-frame beta chains. Identical CDR3 proteins give one entry, which carries the most common genes and DNA. This sample gives 250,000 or so distinct CDR3 sequences in total; almost 8% of them show up just once. More than 1% of the sample lies in the top ten. This sample's time point label indicates: pre-sensitization, week 0. This specimen's treatment or condition label, interpreted: therapeutic diphenylcyclopropenone sensitization with weekly scalp DPC. The material sequenced was whole blood, taken in connection with sensitization to the hapten diphenylcyclopropenone (DPC). These receptors all come from a man aged 18 to 29 with alopecia areata. Some clones in this sample may be carry-over from other donors' samples.

This clonotype was seen more than once but under ten times. The chain recombines TRBV7-9 with TRBJ2-1; 7 positions match TRBD2. The germline V gene encodes CDR1 SEHNR and CDR2 FQNEAQ (reference sequence). The CDR3 is 17 residues long. Trimming cost V 3 bases and J 0 bases; bases outside gene matches: 8. The CDR3 sequence: CASSFSSGGTSYNEQFF. The CDR3 DNA is TGTGCCAGCAGCTTCTCTAGCGGCGGTACCTCCTACAATGAGCAGTTCTTC.

A few counts support this clonotype. The V call is TRBV20-1, the J call TRBJ1-4; D is uncertain. Germline lookup yields CDR1 DFQATT and CDR2 SNEGSKA (reference sequence). Trimming took 0 bases from V and 8 from J, leaving 10 bases between them. The CDR3 length is 13 residues. This CDR3 reads CSAREPGWEKLFF. The CDR3 coding sequence is TGCAGTGCTAGAGAGCCCGGTTGGGAAAAACTGTTTTTT.

This clonotype has only a few counts. J is TRBJ2-3 and V is TRBV5-1, with D perhaps matching TRBD1 (7 bases). Germline V lookup: CDR1 SGHRS, CDR2 YFSETQ. The CDR3 extends over 16 amino acids. V lost 5 bases and J lost 2, with 18 bases in between. CDR3: CASSSQGGLNTDTQYF. Here the CDR3 DNA reads TGCGCCAGCAGTTCCCAGGGGGGACTGAACACAGATACGCAGTATTTT.

The rearrangement uses TRBV4-1 and TRBJ1-3, with D uncertain. Deletions cut 3 bases from V and 4 bases from J, with 10 bases between. This CDR3 spans 14 amino acids. The germline gives CDR1 MGHRA, CDR2 YSYEKL. The CDR3 nucleotides are TGCGCCAGCAGCCAGAAATCCCCCGGAAACACCATATATTTT. This sequence encodes CASSQKSPGNTIYF.

The sample holds many counts of this clonotype. The chain combines TRBV29-1 with TRBJ2-6; no clear D gene. CDR3 length: 16 amino acids. Germline V gene lookup returns CDR1 SQVTM and CDR2 ANQGSEA. V lost 3 bases, J lost 0 bases, and 12 bases lay in between. This CDR3 is CSVDGLESSGANVLTF. In nucleotides, the CDR3 is TGCAGCGTTGACGGGCTTGAGAGCTCTGGGGCCAACGTCCTGACTTTC.

This clonotype was detected only a few times. The rearrangement links TRBV4-1 to TRBJ1-5, with 7 nucleotides matching TRBD1. This CDR3 has 17 amino acids. With V trimmed by 1 base and J by 3 bases, 9 bases remained unmatched. Germline lookup yields CDR1 MGHRA and CDR2 YSYEKL. The DNA of the CDR3 is TGCGCCAGCAGCCAAGTGATAGGGGGCTTGATCAATCAGCCCCAGCATTTT. Protein: CASSQVIGGLINQPQHF.

The gene calls are TRBV7-9 and TRBJ2-7; D remains ambiguous. V lost 5 bases and J 4 bases, leaving 12 bases between the germline ends. The CDR3 extends over 13 amino acids. Per germline, CDR1 SEHNR and CDR2 FQNEAQ (reference sequence). CDR3 region: CASSPHDNYEQYF. DNA for the CDR3: TGTGCCAGCAGCCCACATGATAATTACGAGCAGTACTTC.

This clonotype showed up just a few times. The chain is built from TRBV7-6 and TRBJ1-6; perhaps TRBD1 as D (5 bases). With 5 bases removed from V and 3 bases from J, the gap between germline ends came to 20 bases. Germline lookup yields CDR1 SGHVS and CDR2 FNYEAQ. The CDR3 totals 18 residues. The CDR3 loop reads CASSLGAGAGLYNSPLHF. The CDR3 region has the DNA TGTGCCAGCAGCCTAGGGGCAGGAGCCGGTCTCTATAATTCACCCCTCCACTTT. Supplemented by reference TRBV7-6 and TRBJ1-6, the full variable domain reads GAGVSQSPRYKVTKRGQDVALRCDPISGHVSLYWYRQALGQGPEFLTYFNYEAQQDKSGLPNDRFSAERPEGSISTLTIQRTEQRDSAMYRCASSLGAGAGLYNSPLHFGNGTRLTVT.

This clonotype was recorded a few times. CDR3 loop: CSAGEYRHQFF. CDR3 nucleotides: TGCAGTGCCGGAGAGTACAGGCACCAGTTCTTC. J is TRBJ2-1 and V is TRBV20-1, with D perhaps TRBD1 (5 bases). The CDR3 consists of 11 residues. Germline V gene sequence: CDR1 DFQATT, CDR2 SNEGSKA (reference sequence). Trimming took off 6 bases at V and 13 bases at J, with 16 bases between the two ends.

This clonotype was observed a few times. J is TRBJ2-1 and V is TRBV4-1; 8 nucleotides line up with TRBD1. Germline CDR1 MGHRA, CDR2 YSYEKL. V shed 3 bases, J shed 7 bases, and the junction held 11 bases outside the gene matches. This CDR3 spans 16 amino acids. CDR3 in amino acids: CASSHGRFYRGNEQFF. The CDR3, as DNA: TGCGCCAGCAGCCACGGACGCTTTTACAGGGGGAATGAGCAGTTCTTC.

This clonotype was observed a handful of times. The V and J genes are TRBV4-3 and TRBJ1-2; 8 bases match TRBD1. This CDR3 has 16 residues. Germline V CDR1 and CDR2: LGHNA, YSLEER. V shed 0 bases, J shed 4 bases, and the junction held 7 bases outside the gene matches. CDR3 in amino acids: CASSQDWAGTGYGYTF. Here the CDR3 DNA reads TGCGCCAGCAGCCAAGATTGGGCCGGGACAGGCTATGGCTACACCTTC.

The J gene is TRBJ2-3, the V gene TRBV6-5, with D unresolved. This CDR3 contains 14 residues. CDR1 is MNHEY and CDR2 is SVGAGI in the germline V gene. V lost 2 bases, J lost 2 bases, and 8 bases lay in between. CDR3 loop: CASSYGSHTDTQYF. CDR3 DNA sequence: TGTGCCAGCAGTTACGGCTCCCACACAGATACGCAGTATTTT.

The chain is built from TRBV28 and TRBJ1-1, with unresolved D. Germline lookup yields CDR1 MDHEN and CDR2 SYDVKM. Trimming stripped 4 bases from V and 5 bases from J, with 8 bases between. The CDR3 is 12 residues long. In DNA form, the CDR3 reads TGTGCCAGCAGTTACCCGACGACTGAAGCTTTCTTT. Amino acid sequence: CASSYPTTEAFF.

The genes are TRBV6-5 and TRBJ1-6; no firm D call. Germline CDR1 MNHEY, CDR2 SVGAGI. The CDR3 loop spans 15 amino acids. Trimming removed 2 bases at V and 8 bases at J, with 13 bases between. The CDR3 is CASSYDRVRDSPLHF. The CDR3 bases are TGTGCCAGCAGTTACGATCGGGTCCGGGATTCACCCCTCCACTTT.

A few counts support this clonotype. The J gene is TRBJ2-1, the V gene TRBV7-8, with no clear D. The CDR3 consists of 11 residues. V was cut by 1 base and J by 8 bases, with 3 bases left in between. Germline CDR1 is SGHVS and CDR2 is FQNEAQ. The CDR3 DNA follows: TGTGCCAGCAGCTTAGAGTATGAGCAGTTCTTC. Its protein product is CASSLEYEQFF.

This clonotype was detected only a few times. The chain uses TRBV4-3 and TRBJ1-4; D gene uncertain. V was cut by 1 base and J by 0 bases, with 9 bases left in between. The CDR3 is 16 amino acids. Per the germline V gene, CDR1 is LGHNA and CDR2 is YSLEER. The CDR3 DNA is TGCGCCAGCAGCCAAGGACTTACTGCAACTAATGAAAAACTGTTTTTT. Protein: CASSQGLTATNEKLFF.

Many counts were recorded for this clonotype. This chain uses TRBV9 with TRBJ1-2, with 7 bases aligning to TRBD1. The length of the CDR3 is 13 residues. CDR1 is SGDLS, CDR2 YYNGEE, per germline. V shed 3 bases and J 5 bases; nucleotides not matched to a gene: 4. The CDR3 spells CASSAGTEYGYTF. The CDR3 region has the DNA TGTGCCAGCAGCGCCGGGACAGAGTATGGCTACACCTTC.

Only a few counts were recorded for this clonotype. V usage is TRBV28 and J usage is TRBJ1-5; 9 nucleotides match TRBD1. Trimming cost V 1 base and J 1 base; bases outside gene matches: 5. The germline V gene encodes CDR1 MDHEN and CDR2 SYDVKM. The CDR3 consists of 17 residues. The chain's CDR3 is CASSLLYRGRSNQPQHF. DNA for the CDR3: TGTGCCAGCAGTTTATTGTACAGGGGGCGAAGCAATCAGCCCCAGCATTTT.

This clonotype was recorded a few times. The genes are TRBV29-1 and TRBJ1-2; D gene uncertain. CDR3 length: 11 amino acids. The V end lost 3 bases, the J end lost 2 bases, and 4 bases lay between the germline ends. In germline, CDR1 is SQVTM, CDR2 ANQGSEA. The CDR3 coding sequence is TGCAGCGTTGACACCAACTATGGCTACACCTTC. Residues: CSVDTNYGYTF.

A few counts support this clonotype. The genes are TRBV4-1 and TRBJ1-3, with 11 bases fitting TRBD1. Unmatched junction bases numbered 7, after V lost 2 bases and J lost 1 base. The CDR3 extends over 18 amino acids. Looked up from germline, CDR1 is MGHRA and CDR2 is YSYEKL. The CDR3 bases are TGCGCCAGCAGCCAACTTTGGACAGGGGGCACATCTGGAAACACCATATATTTT. The encoded protein is CASSQLWTGGTSGNTIYF.

This clonotype was detected ten times or more. The V call is TRBV6-5, the J call TRBJ1-6; tentatively, D is TRBD1 (6 bases). This CDR3 is built from 14 residues. Germline assignment: CDR1 MNHEY and CDR2 SVGAGI. V was shortened by 4 bases and J by 6 bases, with 10 bases between the two germline ends. The CDR3: CASSFWTANSPLHF. The CDR3 nucleotides read TGTGCCAGCAGTTTTTGGACAGCTAATTCACCCCTCCACTTT.